This TCR beta chain originates from a study of post-analysis software for immune sequencing data (dated by TCRdb to the mid-2010s). For the study in its entirety: Relapsing-remitting, secondary progressive and progressive-relapsing multiple sclerosis were recorded as disease courses, and subtype annotation was lacking for some patients. The multiple sclerosis patient repertoires were compared with about a dozen previously published healthy control repertoires from donors aged 6 to 25 years. A subset of samples was prepared in parallel using single-end sample barcoding, then pooled and co-amplified after Illumina adapter ligation. The paper as a whole reports these results and caveats: The multiple sclerosis patient group was slightly younger than the control group. Normalized Chao1 diversity was significantly lower in multiple sclerosis patients than controls, suggesting substantial peripheral T-cell clonal expansion. Strong co-clustering of samples prepared in the same batch was shown by direct clustering with F measure, prompting a batch-effect correction. Patients showed significantly higher frequencies than controls for several TRBV segments, among them TRBV5-6, TRBV5-1 and TRBV20-1.

This clonotype was observed a few times. The antigen it recognizes is unknown. Nothing much larger sits one base from this clone, and base qualities are not available. Relative to germline, V is 2 bases shorter and J is 2 bases shorter, with 12 bases between their ends. Reading from cysteine to phenylalanine, the CDR3 counts 15 amino acids. Only CDR3 DNA remains: 45 bases, in frame from the first base. Per the germline V gene, MDHEN is the CDR1 and SYDVKM is the CDR2. To demonstrate the VDJtools post-analysis software, the study profiled TCR beta repertoires from the peripheral blood of 13 young patients with multiple sclerosis. The patients with multiple sclerosis were children and adolescents between roughly 6 and 15 years of age. Library preparation was by PCR. Sequencing relied on an Illumina HiSeq 2500. Unique molecular identifiers were incorporated into TCR beta cDNA libraries to reduce PCR and sequencing biases. Approximately 500,000 cDNA molecules were obtained for every 1 to 10 million input T cells, so each molecule roughly corresponded to one T cell. The patient libraries were prepared and sequenced with the same protocol used for the earlier healthy control dataset. Within a given batch, samples were prepared together, multiplexed and sequenced on the same HiSeq lane. Turning to the authors' computational methods: MIGEC handled the raw barcoded reads, throwing out single-read molecular identifier groups before consensus assembly and CDR3 extraction. VDJtools was used for post-analysis of the clonotype tables, with diversity normalized by down-sampling every dataset to the smallest sample size. In repertoire overlap clustering, CDR3 amino acid sequences, but not nucleotide sequences, were matched to correct batch-related cross-sample contamination. Using fastp at Q25 and MiXCR, TCRdb reprocessed the public reads and kept productive beta chains. Rows are unified per CDR3 protein, each entry keeping the most common DNA and genes. These V and J calls derive from TCRdb rather than the authors' analysis. Within this sample are 750,000 to 900,000 distinct CDR3 sequences, with more than 45% of them counted one time only. 4% to 5% of the sample comes from the top ten.

This chain is built from TRBV28 and TRBJ2-5; too little of a D gene remains to name it. The source of this sequence is a girl aged 5-17 years with multiple sclerosis. Sequencing used blood. The CDR3 corresponds to CASSLGATNQETQYF. The base sequence is TGTGCCAGCAGTTTAGGAGCGACAAATCAAGAGACCCAGTACTTC.